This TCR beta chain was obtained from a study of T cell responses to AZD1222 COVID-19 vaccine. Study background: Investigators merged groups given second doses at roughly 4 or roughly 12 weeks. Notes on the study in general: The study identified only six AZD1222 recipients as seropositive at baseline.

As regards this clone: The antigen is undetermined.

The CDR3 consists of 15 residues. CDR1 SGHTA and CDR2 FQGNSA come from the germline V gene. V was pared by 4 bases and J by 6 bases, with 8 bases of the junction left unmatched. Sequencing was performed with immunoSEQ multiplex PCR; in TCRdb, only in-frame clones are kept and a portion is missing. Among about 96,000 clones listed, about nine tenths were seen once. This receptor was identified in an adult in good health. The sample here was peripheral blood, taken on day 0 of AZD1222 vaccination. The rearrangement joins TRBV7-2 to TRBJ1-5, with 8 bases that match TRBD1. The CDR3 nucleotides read TGTGCCAGCAGCTACACCGGACAGGGAGGTCAGCCCCAGCATTTT. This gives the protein CASSYTGQGGQPQHF.